Listed below are T cell receptor beta chains from one sample, sequenced in a study of CD8+ T cells in alopecia areata. Assay used: immunoSEQ multiplex PCR; TCRdb lists only in-frame clones, some missing. The table has over 85,000 clones, about two thirds seen once. This specimen was CD8+ T cells sorted from blood, taken at approximately week 45, from a patient treated with tofacitinib. These receptors were taken from a human donor with alopecia areata. Each CDR3 is given with its conserved first and last residue. A D gene is named only where the DNA matches it firmly. Size is stated for part of the rows, as once, few or many counts, or as a class when the clone is expanded.

D gene	V gene	J gene	clone size	CDR3 length	CDR3 DNA	CDR3 protein
TRBD1	TRBV30	TRBJ1-5	NA	14	TGTGCCTGGAGTTCGGGACAGGGGAACCAGCCCCAGCATTTT	CAWSSGQGNQPQHF
NA	TRBV30	TRBJ2-1	NA	14	TGTGCCTGGAGTGTAGGATCAGGGCATTATGAGCAGTTCTTC	CAWSVGSGHYEQFF
NA	TRBV27	TRBJ2-2	NA	13	TGTGCCAGCAGGGGCATTGGCACCGGGGAGCTGTTTTTT	CASRGIGTGELFF
TRBD2	TRBV11-2	TRBJ2-3	NA	16	TGTGCCAGCAGCTTAGATGCGGGGGGGCCCACAGATACGCAGTATTTT	CASSLDAGGPTDTQYF
NA	TRBV12-5	TRBJ2-3	NA	17	TGTGCTAGTGGTTTGCCACCACAAGAAACTAGCACAGATACGCAGTATTTT	CASGLPPQETSTDTQYF
TRBD1	TRBV15	TRBJ2-1	NA	13	TGTGCCACCAGGACGACAGGGGTCAATGAGCAGTTCTTC	CATRTTGVNEQFF
TRBD1	TRBV25-1	TRBJ2-2	NA	15	TGTGCCAGCAGTGTTCAGGGGGCATACACCGGGGAGCTGTTTTTT	CASSVQGAYTGELFF
NA	TRBV25-1	TRBJ1-1	NA	15	TGTGCCAGCAGTGAGGTATCAGGGCGAGGCACTGAAGCTTTCTTT	CASSEVSGRGTEAFF
TRBD2	TRBV7-9	TRBJ2-7	NA	13	TGTGCCAGCAGCCCTCCGGGGGGCTACGAGCAGTACTTC	CASSPPGGYEQYF
NA	TRBV29-1	TRBJ1-1	NA	11	TGCAGCGTTGAGGCAGTCGGGCAAGCTTTCTTT	CSVEAVGQAFF
NA	TRBV7-2	TRBJ2-7	many	15	TGTGCCAGCAGCGAACGACTAGACCGTTCTGGCGAGCAGTACTTC	CASSERLDRSGEQYF
NA	TRBV25-1	TRBJ2-5	NA	14	TGTGCCAGCAGTGCCCCAGGGTATCGAGAGACCCAGTACTTC	CASSAPGYRETQYF
NA	TRBV6-1	TRBJ2-3	NA	14	TGTGCCAGCAGTGAAGAGGGGGGACCAGATACGCAGTATTTT	CASSEEGGPDTQYF
NA	TRBV6-1	TRBJ2-2	NA	20	TGTGCCAGCAGTGAAGCGCCGGGGCTTTTAGGGGCCATACTCACCGGGGAGCTGTTTTTT	CASSEAPGLLGAILTGELFF
NA	TRBV12-5	TRBJ2-2	NA	17	TGTGCTAGTGGTGGGGACCGACAGGCCTCGAACACCGGGGAGCTGTTTTTT	CASGGDRQASNTGELFF
NA	TRBV13	TRBJ1-2	NA	15	TGTGCCAGCAGCCTGCCCCAGCTAACAAACTATGGCTACACCTTC	CASSLPQLTNYGYTF
NA	TRBV27	TRBJ1-2	NA	13	TGTGCCAGCAGTTTACCGGGGGGCAATGGCTACACCTTC	CASSLPGGNGYTF
TRBD1	TRBV4-1	TRBJ2-3	NA	14	TGCGCCAGCAGCCATGACACAGGGGGGGATACGCAGTATTTT	CASSHDTGGDTQYF
NA	TRBV28	TRBJ1-4	few	16	TGTGCCAGCAGCTCTCTCGACGGGGCGGCGGATGAAAAACTGTTTTTT	CASSSLDGAADEKLFF
TRBD1	TRBV13	TRBJ2-1	NA	15	TGTGCCAGCAGCCCTCCGGGACAGGGTTCGAATGAGCAGTTCTTC	CASSPPGQGSNEQFF
NA	TRBV6-6	TRBJ1-1	NA	15	TGTGCCAGCAGTTACGCCGCCAGGGTGAACACTGAAGCTTTCTTT	CASSYAARVNTEAFF
TRBD1	TRBV27	TRBJ2-3	NA	15	TGTGCCAGCAGTTCACCGGGACAGGGGGCGAATACGCAGTATTTT	CASSSPGQGANTQYF
TRBD1	TRBV10-3	TRBJ1-1	NA	12	TGTGCCATCGCAACAGGGGGCACTGAAGCTTTCTTT	CAIATGGTEAFF
NA	TRBV5-1	TRBJ1-5	NA	15	TGCGCCAGCAGCTTGGAGGCAGGGGACAATCAGCCCCAGCATTTT	CASSLEAGDNQPQHF
NA	TRBV29-1	TRBJ1-2	NA	15	TGCAGCGTTGAAGAGGTGGAGGGGACAATTGGAGGCTACACCTTC	CSVEEVEGTIGGYTF
NA	TRBV4-3	TRBJ2-3	NA	15	TGCGCCAGCAGTCAAAGATCCGGGGCCGTAGATACGCAGTATTTT	CASSQRSGAVDTQYF
NA	TRBV4-3	TRBJ2-1	NA	14	TGCGCCAGCAGCCAAGAGGGGGCGTACAATGAGCAGTTCTTC	CASSQEGAYNEQFF
NA	TRBV7-8	TRBJ2-4	few	15	TGTGCCAGCAGCTCCCCCCGGTCAGGCGAAAACATTCAGTACTTC	CASSSPRSGENIQYF
TRBD2	TRBV10-1	TRBJ2-1	NA	16	TGCGCCAGCAGTGACCCTACTAGCGGGGTGACGGGTGAGCAGTTCTTC	CASSDPTSGVTGEQFF
NA	TRBV12-5	TRBJ2-2	NA	11	TGTGCTAGTGGTTTGCTCGGGGAGCTGTTTTTT	CASGLLGELFF
NA	TRBV29-1	TRBJ2-4	NA	14	TGCAGCGTTGTCACTCGACAGTCCAAAAACATTCAGTACTTC	CSVVTRQSKNIQYF
NA	TRBV7-9	TRBJ1-1	NA	13	TGTGCCAGCAGCCTGAGAGCCAGGGATGAAGCTTTCTTT	CASSLRARDEAFF
TRBD1	TRBV2	TRBJ1-4	NA	14	TGTGCCAGCAGGGCCGCGGGACAGGGAGAAAAACTGTTTTTT	CASRAAGQGEKLFF
NA	TRBV25-1	TRBJ1-1	NA	15	TGTGCCAGCAGTGAATCCCCAGAGGCGAACACTGAAGCTTTCTTT	CASSESPEANTEAFF
TRBD2	TRBV4-3	TRBJ2-3	once	14	TGCGCCAGCAGCCAACGGCGGGGGGAAGATACGCAGTATTTT	CASSQRRGEDTQYF
NA	TRBV7-9	TRBJ1-2	NA	13	TGTGCCACTTCCCCGACAGGAAAAGCGTACTACACCTTC	CATSPTGKAYYTF
NA	TRBV9	TRBJ1-1	NA	13	TGTGCCAGCAGCGTGGACAGTCTCACTGAAGCTTTCTTT	CASSVDSLTEAFF
NA	TRBV29-1	TRBJ1-1	few	11	TGCAGCGTTGAATTTTTGGGTGAAGCTTTCTTT	CSVEFLGEAFF
NA	TRBV10-3	TRBJ2-7	NA	18	TGTGCCATCAGTGAGTCGAGTAGAGGTGGGCCTAGGTTATACGAGCAGTACTTC	CAISESSRGGPRLYEQYF
TRBD1	TRBV25-1	TRBJ1-2	NA	12	TGTGCCAGCACCGGGACAGCTTGGGGCTACACCTTC	CASTGTAWGYTF
NA	TRBV30	TRBJ2-1	NA	14	TGTGCCTGGAGTGCTCCTTGGGGAGGCAATGAGCAGTTCTTC	CAWSAPWGGNEQFF
NA	TRBV5-1	TRBJ1-1	NA	14	TGCGCCAGCAGCTTGGATACGGGGACCACTGAAGCTTTCTTT	CASSLDTGTTEAFF
NA	TRBV6-5	TRBJ2-7	NA	14	TGTGCCAGCAGTTCTTCAATTGCGGTCCACGAGCAGTACTTC	CASSSSIAVHEQYF
NA	TRBV7-9	TRBJ2-1	once	13	TGTGCCAGCAGCTTAGGACAGATTAATGAGCAGTTCTTC	CASSLGQINEQFF
NA	TRBV5-1	TRBJ2-3	NA	14	TGCGCCAGCAGCTTGTTCCCAGGCGAGGATACGCAGTATTTT	CASSLFPGEDTQYF
NA	TRBV7-3	TRBJ2-1	NA	14	TGTGCCAGCAGTCTACCAGGGCCATACAATGAGCAGTTCTTC	CASSLPGPYNEQFF
NA	TRBV5-1	TRBJ2-1	NA	12	TGCGCCAGCAGCTTTAATGTCCATGAGCAGTTCTTC	CASSFNVHEQFF
TRBD2	TRBV2	TRBJ2-1	NA	14	TGTGCCAGGGGGGGACTAGCGGAACACAATGAGCAGTTCTTC	CARGGLAEHNEQFF
NA	TRBV7-9	TRBJ2-7	NA	13	TGTGCCAGCAGCCCGGGACCTGGCTACGAGCAGTACTTC	CASSPGPGYEQYF
TRBD1	TRBV19	TRBJ1-2	NA	13	TGTGCCAGTAGTATTGGGACAGGGACTGGCTACACCTTC	CASSIGTGTGYTF
NA	TRBV19	TRBJ1-6	NA	14	TGTGCCAGTAGTATCGGTACAGGGAAGGAACCCCTCCACTTT	CASSIGTGKEPLHF
NA	TRBV14	TRBJ2-7	NA	14	TGTGCCAGCAGCCAAGTACCAGAAGTCCACGAGCAGTACTTC	CASSQVPEVHEQYF
NA	TRBV4-3	TRBJ1-5	NA	15	TGCGCCAGCAGCCAAGATCTAGGGGGTGGTCAGCCCCAGCATTTT	CASSQDLGGGQPQHF
NA	TRBV4-1	TRBJ2-3	NA	14	TGCGCCAGCAGCCAAGAGGCGCCCACAGATACGCAGTATTTT	CASSQEAPTDTQYF
TRBD1	TRBV19	TRBJ1-6	NA	12	TGTGCCAGTAAAACAGGGGATTCACCCCTCCACTTT	CASKTGDSPLHF
NA	TRBV5-6	TRBJ1-1	NA	13	TGTGCCAGCAGCTTGGGACGGATCACTGAAGCTTTCTTT	CASSLGRITEAFF
NA	TRBV13	TRBJ1-1	NA	13	TGTGCCAGCAGCTTAGTATCCGACACTGAAGCTTTCTTT	CASSLVSDTEAFF
NA	TRBV6-6	TRBJ2-2	few	13	TGTGCCAGCAGTCTGACAGACACCGGGGAGCTGTTTTTT	CASSLTDTGELFF
NA	TRBV11-3	TRBJ2-6	NA	16	TGTGCCAGCAGCTTAGGTGGAGGGACTGGGGCCAACGTCCTGACTTTC	CASSLGGGTGANVLTF
TRBD2	TRBV9	TRBJ2-1	NA	13	TGTGCCAGCAGCGGCGGGGGAATCAATGAGCAGTTCTTC	CASSGGGINEQFF